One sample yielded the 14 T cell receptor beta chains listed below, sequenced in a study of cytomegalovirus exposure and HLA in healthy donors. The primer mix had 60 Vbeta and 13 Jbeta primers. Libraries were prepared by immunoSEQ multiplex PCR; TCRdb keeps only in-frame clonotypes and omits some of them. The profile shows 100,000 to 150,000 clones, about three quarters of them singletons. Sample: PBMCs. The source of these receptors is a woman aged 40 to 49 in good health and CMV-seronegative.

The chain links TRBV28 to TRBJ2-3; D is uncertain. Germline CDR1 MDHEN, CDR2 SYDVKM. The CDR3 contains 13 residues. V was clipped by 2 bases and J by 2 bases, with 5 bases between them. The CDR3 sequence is CASSLAVTDTQYF. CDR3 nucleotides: TGTGCCAGCAGTTTAGCGGTCACAGATACGCAGTATTTT.

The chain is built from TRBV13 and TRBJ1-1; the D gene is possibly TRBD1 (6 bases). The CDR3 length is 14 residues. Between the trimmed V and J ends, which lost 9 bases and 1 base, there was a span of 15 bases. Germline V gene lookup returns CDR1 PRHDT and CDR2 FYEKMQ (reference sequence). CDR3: CASTMDSQNTEAFF. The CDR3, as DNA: TGTGCCAGTACGATGGACAGTCAGAACACTGAAGCTTTCTTT.

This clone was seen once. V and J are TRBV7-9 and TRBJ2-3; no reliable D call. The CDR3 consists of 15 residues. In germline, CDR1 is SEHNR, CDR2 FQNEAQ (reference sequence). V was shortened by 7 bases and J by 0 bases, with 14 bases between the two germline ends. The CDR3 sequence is CASTKFLTSTDTQYF. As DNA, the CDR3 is TGTGCCAGCACCAAATTCCTCACTAGCACAGATACGCAGTATTTT. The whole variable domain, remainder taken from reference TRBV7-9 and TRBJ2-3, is DTGVSQNPRHKITKRGQNVTFRCDPISEHNRLYWYRQTLGQGPEFLTYFQNEAQLEKSRLLSDRFSAERPKGSFSTLEIQRTEQGDSAMYLCASTKFLTSTDTQYFGPGTRLTVL.

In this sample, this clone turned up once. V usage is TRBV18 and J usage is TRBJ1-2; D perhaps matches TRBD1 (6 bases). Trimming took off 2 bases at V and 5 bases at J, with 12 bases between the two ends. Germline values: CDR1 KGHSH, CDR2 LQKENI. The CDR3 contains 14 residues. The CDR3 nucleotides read TGTGCCAGCTCACCAGAGACAGGCGGTTATGGCTACACCTTC. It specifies CASSPETGGYGYTF.

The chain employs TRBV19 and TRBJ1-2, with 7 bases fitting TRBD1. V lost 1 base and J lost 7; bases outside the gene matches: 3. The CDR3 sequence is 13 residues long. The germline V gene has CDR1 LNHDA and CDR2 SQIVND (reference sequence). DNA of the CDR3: TGTGCCAGTAGTATAGGGACAGGAGCTGGCTACACCTTC. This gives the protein CASSIGTGAGYTF.

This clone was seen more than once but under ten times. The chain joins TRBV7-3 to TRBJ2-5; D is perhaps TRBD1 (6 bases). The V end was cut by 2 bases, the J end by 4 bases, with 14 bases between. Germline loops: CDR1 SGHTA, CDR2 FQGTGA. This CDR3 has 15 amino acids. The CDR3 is CASSLGHRVGETQYF. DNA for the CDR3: TGTGCCAGCAGCTTAGGTCACAGGGTGGGAGAGACCCAGTACTTC.

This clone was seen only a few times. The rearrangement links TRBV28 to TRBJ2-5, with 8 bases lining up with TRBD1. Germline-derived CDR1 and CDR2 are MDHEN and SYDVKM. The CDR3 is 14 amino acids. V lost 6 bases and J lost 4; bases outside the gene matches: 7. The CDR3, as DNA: TGTGCCAGCAGGCCGCAGGGGGCCGGAGAGACCCAGTACTTC. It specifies CASRPQGAGETQYF.

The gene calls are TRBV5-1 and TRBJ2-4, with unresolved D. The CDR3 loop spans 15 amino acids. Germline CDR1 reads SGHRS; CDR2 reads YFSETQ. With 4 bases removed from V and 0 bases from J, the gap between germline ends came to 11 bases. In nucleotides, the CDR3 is TGCGCCAGCAGCGTGGGGTCACTAGCCAAAAACATTCAGTACTTC. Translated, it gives CASSVGSLAKNIQYF.

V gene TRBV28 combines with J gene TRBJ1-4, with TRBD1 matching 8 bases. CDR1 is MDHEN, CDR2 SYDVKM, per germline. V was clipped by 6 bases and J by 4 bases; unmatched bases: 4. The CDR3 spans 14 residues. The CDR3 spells CASSRQGINEKLFF. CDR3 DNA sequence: TGTGCCAGCAGCAGACAGGGGATTAATGAAAAACTGTTTTTT. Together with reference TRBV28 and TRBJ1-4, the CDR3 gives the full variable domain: DVKVTQSSRYLVKRTGEKVFLECVQDMDHENMFWYRQDPGLGLRLIYFSYDVKMKEKGDIPEGYSVSREKKERFSLILESASTNQTSMYLCASSRQGINEKLFFGSGTQLSVL.

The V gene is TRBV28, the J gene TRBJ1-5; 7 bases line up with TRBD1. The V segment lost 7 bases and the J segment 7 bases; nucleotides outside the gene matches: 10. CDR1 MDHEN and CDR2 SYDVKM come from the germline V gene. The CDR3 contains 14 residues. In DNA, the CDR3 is TGTGCCAGCACCCCTCCCGGGACAGAACAGCCCCAGCATTTT. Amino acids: CASTPPGTEQPQHF.

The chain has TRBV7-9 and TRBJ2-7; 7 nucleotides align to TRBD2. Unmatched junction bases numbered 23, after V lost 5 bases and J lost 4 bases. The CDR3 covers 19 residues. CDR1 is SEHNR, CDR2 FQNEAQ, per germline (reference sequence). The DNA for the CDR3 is TGTGCCAGCAGCCCTCCCTTGGGGGGAGCGGGAAGAAGCCTATACGAGCAGTACTTC. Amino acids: CASSPPLGGAGRSLYEQYF.

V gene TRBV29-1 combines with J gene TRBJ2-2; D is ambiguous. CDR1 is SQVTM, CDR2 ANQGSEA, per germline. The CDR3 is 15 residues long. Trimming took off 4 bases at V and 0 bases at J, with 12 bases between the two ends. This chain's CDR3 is CSVALETPNTGELFF. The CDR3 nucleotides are TGCAGCGTTGCCCTGGAGACCCCGAACACCGGGGAGCTGTTTTTT.

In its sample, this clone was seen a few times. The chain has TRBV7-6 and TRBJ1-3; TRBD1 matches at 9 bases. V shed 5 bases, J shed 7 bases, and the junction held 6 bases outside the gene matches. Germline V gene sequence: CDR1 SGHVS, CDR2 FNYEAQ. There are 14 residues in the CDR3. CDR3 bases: TGTGCCAGCAGCAGGGACAGGGAAGGGAACACCATATATTTT. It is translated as CASSRDREGNTIYF.

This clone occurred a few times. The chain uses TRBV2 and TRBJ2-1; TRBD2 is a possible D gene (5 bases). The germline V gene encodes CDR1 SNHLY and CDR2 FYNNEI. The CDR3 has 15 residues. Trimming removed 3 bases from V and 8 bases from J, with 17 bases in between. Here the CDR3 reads CASSESPGPRDEQFF. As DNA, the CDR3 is TGTGCCAGCAGTGAGAGCCCCGGTCCGCGGGATGAGCAGTTCTTC. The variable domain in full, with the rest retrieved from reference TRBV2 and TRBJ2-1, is EPEVTQTPSHQVTQMGQEVILRCVPISNHLYFYWYRQILGQKVEFLVSFYNNEISEKSEIFDDQFSVERPDGSNFTLKIRSTKLEDSAMYFCASSESPGPRDEQFFGPGTRLTVL.